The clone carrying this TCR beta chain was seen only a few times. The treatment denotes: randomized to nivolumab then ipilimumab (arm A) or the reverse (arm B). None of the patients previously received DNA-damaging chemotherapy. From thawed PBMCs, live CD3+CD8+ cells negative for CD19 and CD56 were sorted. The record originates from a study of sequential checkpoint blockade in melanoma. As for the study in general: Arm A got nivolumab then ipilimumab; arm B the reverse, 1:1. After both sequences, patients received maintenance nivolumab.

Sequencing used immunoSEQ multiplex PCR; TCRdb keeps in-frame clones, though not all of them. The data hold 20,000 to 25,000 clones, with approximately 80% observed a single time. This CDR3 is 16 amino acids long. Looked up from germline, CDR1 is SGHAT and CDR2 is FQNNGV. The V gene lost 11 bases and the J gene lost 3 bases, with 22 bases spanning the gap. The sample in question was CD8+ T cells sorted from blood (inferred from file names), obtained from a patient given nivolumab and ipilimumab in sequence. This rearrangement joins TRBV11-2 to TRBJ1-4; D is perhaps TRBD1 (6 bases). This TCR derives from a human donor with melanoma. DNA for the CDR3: TGTGCCGTACAGGGTGCAGCTCCTTCGGCTAATGAAAAACTGTTTTTT. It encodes CAVQGAAPSANEKLFF.